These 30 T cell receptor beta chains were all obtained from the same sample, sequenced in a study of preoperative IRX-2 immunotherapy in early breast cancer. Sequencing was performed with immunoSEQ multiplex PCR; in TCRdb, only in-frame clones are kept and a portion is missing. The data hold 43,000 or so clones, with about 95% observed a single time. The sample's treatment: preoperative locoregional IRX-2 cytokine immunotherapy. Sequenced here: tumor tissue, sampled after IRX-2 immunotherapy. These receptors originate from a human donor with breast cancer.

For the CDR3, the DNA is TGTGCCCTGCTTGGGGCCTCGGCAGACGAGCAGTACTTC. It translates to CALLGASADEQYF. V usage is TRBV2 and J usage is TRBJ2-7, with a possible D match to TRBD1 (5 bases). Germline lookup yields CDR1 SNHLY and CDR2 FYNNEI. This CDR3 comprises 13 residues. V lost 11 bases and J 5 bases, leaving 19 bases between the germline ends.

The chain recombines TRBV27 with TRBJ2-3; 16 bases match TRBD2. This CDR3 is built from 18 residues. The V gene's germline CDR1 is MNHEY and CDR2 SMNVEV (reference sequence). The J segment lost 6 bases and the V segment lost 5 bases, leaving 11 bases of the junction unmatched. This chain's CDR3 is CASSHPGLAGGPHDTQYF. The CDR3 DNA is TGTGCCAGCAGTCACCCGGGACTAGCGGGGGGGCCTCATGATACGCAGTATTTT.

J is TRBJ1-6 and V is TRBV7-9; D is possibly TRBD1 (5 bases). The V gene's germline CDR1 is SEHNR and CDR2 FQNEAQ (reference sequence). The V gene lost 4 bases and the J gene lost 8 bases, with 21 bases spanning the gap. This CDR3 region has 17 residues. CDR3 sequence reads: CASSYSTGPSGYSPLHF. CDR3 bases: TGTGCCAGCAGCTATAGCACGGGACCCAGCGGTTATTCACCCCTCCACTTT.

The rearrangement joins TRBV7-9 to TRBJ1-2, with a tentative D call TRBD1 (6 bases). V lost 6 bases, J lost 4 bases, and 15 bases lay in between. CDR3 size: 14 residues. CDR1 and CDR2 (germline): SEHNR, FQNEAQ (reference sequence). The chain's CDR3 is CASRSTGELYGYTF. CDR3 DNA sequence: TGTGCCAGCAGATCGACAGGCGAGCTCTATGGCTACACCTTC.

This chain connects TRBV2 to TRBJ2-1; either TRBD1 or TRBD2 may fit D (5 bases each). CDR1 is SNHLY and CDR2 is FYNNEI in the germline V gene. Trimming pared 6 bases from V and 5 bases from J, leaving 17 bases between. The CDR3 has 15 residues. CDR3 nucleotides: TGTGCCAGCAGGTCACAGCGAGGGGCTAACAATGAGCAGTTCTTC. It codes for CASRSQRGANNEQFF.

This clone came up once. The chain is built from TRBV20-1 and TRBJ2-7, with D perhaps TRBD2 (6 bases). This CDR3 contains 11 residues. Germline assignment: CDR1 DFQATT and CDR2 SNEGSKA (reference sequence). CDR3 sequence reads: CSGSRVHEQYF. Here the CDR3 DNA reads TGCAGCGGGAGTCGGGTGCACGAGCAGTACTTC.

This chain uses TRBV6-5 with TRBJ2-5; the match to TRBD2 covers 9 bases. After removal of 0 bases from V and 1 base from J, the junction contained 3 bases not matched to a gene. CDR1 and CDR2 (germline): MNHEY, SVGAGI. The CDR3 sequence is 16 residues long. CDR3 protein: CASSYSERGAQETQYF. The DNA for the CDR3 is TGTGCCAGCAGTTACTCCGAGCGGGGGGCCCAAGAGACCCAGTACTTC.

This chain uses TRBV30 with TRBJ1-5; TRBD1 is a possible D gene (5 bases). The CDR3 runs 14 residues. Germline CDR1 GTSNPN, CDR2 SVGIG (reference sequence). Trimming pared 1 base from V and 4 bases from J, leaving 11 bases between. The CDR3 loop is CAWSEGTLNQPQHF. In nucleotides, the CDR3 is TGTGCCTGGAGTGAAGGGACCCTTAATCAGCCCCAGCATTTT.

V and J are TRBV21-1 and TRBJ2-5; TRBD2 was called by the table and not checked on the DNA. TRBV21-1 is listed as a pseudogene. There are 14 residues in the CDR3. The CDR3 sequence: CASSNACLQETQYF. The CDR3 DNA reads TGTGCCAGCAGCAACGCGTGTCTACAAGAGACCCAGTACTTC.

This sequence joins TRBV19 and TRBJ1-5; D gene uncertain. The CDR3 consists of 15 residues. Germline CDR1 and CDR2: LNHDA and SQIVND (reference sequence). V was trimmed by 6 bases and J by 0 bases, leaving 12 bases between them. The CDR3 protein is CASSLENYSNQPQHF. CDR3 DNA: TGTGCCAGTAGCCTCGAAAATTATAGCAATCAGCCCCAGCATTTT.

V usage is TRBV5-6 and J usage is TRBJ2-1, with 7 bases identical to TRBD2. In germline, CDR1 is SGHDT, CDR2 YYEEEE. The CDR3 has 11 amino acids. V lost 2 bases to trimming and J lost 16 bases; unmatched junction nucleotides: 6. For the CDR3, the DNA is TGTGCCAGCAGCTTCGTTCGGGAGGTCTTCTTC. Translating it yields CASSFVREVFF.

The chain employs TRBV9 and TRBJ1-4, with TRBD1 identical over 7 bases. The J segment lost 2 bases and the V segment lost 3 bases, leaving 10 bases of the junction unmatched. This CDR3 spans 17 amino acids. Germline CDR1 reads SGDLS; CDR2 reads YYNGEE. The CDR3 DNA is TGTGCCAGCAGCGCCTCGACAGGGCGGTCGACTAATGAAAAACTGTTTTTT. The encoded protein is CASSASTGRSTNEKLFF.

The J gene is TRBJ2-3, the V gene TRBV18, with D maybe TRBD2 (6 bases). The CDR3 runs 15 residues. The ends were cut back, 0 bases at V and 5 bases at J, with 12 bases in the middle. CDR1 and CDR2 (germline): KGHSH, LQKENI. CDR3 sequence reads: CASSPPSGSGDTQYF. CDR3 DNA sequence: TGTGCCAGCTCACCACCCTCCGGGAGCGGAGATACGCAGTATTTT.

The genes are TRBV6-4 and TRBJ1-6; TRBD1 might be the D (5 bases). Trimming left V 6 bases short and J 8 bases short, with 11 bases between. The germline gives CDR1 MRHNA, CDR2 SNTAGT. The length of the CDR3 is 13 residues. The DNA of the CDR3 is TGTGCCAGCAGACGGGACGTTCATTCACCCCTCCACTTT. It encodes CASRRDVHSPLHF.

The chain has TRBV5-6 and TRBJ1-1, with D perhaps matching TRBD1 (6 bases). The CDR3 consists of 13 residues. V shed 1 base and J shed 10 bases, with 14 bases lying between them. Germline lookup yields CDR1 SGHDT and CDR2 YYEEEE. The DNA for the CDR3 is TGTGCCAGCAGCTTGTCAACGGTGGGGGCAGCTTTCTTT. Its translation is CASSLSTVGAAFF.

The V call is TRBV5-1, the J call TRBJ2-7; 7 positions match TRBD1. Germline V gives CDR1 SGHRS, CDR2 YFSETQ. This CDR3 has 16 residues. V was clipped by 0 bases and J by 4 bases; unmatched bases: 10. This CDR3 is CASSLAPTGQGYEQYF. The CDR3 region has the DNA TGCGCCAGCAGCTTGGCTCCGACAGGGCAGGGATACGAGCAGTACTTC.

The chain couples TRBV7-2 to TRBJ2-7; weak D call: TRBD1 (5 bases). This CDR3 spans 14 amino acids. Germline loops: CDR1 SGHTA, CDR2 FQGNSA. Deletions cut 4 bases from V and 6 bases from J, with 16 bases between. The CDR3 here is CASSSRQGSFEQYF. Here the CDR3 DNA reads TGTGCCAGCAGCTCACGGCAGGGTTCGTTCGAGCAGTACTTC.

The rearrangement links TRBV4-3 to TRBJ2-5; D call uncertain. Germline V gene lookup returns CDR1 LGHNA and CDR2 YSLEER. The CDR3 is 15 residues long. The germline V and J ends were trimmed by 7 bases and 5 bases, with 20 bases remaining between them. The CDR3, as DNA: TGCGCCAGCACCCGTAGCCTCTACCCAGCGGAGACCCAGTACTTC. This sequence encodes CASTRSLYPAETQYF.

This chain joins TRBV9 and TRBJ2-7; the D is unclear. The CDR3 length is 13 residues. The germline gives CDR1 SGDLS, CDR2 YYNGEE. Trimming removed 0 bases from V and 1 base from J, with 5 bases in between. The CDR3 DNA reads TGTGCCAGCAGCGTAGATGGATCCTACGAGCAGTACTTC. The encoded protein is CASSVDGSYEQYF. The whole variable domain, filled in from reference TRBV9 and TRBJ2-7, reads DSGVTQTPKHLITATGQRVTLRCSPRSGDLSVYWYQQSLDQGLQFLIQYYNGEERAKGNILERFSAQQFPDLHSELNLSSLELGDSALYFCASSVDGSYEQYFGPGTRLTVT.

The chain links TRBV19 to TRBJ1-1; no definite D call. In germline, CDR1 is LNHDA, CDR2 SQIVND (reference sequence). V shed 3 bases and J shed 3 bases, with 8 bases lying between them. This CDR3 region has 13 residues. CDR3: CASSMGSYTEAFF. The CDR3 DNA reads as TGTGCCAGTAGTATGGGGTCGTACACTGAAGCTTTCTTT.

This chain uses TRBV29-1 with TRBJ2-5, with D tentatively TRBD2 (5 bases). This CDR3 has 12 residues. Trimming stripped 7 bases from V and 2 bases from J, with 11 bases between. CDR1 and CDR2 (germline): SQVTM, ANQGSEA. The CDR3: CSAGSHQETQYF. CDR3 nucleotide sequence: TGCAGCGCGGGGAGCCATCAAGAGACCCAGTACTTC. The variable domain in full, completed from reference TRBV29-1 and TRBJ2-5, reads SAVISQKPSRDICQRGTSLTIQCQVDSQVTMMFWYRQQPGQSLTLIATANQGSEATYESGFVIDKFPISRPNLTFSTLTVSNMSPEDSSIYLCSAGSHQETQYFGPGTRLLVL.

In DNA form, the CDR3 reads TGCGCCAGCAGCCCCTCACAGGGCTCCACAGGAAACACCATATATTTT. Its protein product is CASSPSQGSTGNTIYF. The V call is TRBV4-3, the J call TRBJ1-3, with a tentative D call TRBD1 (6 bases). Trimming cost V 4 bases and J 4 bases, with 17 bases left between them. Germline-derived CDR1 and CDR2 are LGHNA and YSLEER. There are 16 residues in the CDR3.

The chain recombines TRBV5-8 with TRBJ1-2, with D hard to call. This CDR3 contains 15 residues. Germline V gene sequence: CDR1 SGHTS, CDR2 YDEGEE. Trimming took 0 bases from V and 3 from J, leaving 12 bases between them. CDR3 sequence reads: CASSLAVWADYGYTF. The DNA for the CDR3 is TGTGCCAGCAGCTTGGCGGTATGGGCTGACTATGGCTACACCTTC.

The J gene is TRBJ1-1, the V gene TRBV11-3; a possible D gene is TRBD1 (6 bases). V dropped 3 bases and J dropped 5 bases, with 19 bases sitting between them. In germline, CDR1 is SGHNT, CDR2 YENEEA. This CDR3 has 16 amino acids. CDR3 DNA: TGTGCCAGCAGCTTGGGAAGGGGGGGGTCTCGGACTGAAGCTTTCTTT. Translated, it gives CASSLGRGGSRTEAFF.

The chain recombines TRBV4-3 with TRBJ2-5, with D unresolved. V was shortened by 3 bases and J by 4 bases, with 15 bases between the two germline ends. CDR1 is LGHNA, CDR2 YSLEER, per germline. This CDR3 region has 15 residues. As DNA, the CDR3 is TGCGCCAGCAGCCAGACATCAGGTTCTAGAGAGACCCAGTACTTC. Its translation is CASSQTSGSRETQYF.

CDR3 nucleotide sequence: TGCGCCAGCAGCCAAGAAGGCACAGCTGATGGCTACACCTTC. Its protein product is CASSQEGTADGYTF. The V call is TRBV4-1, the J call TRBJ1-2; D not resolved. V lost 0 bases and J 6 bases, leaving 11 bases between the germline ends. The CDR3 spans 14 residues. CDR1 is MGHRA and CDR2 is YSYEKL in the germline V gene.

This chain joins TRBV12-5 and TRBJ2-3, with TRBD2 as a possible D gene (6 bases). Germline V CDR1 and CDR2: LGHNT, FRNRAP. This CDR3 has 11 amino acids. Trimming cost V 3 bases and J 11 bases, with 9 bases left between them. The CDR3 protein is CASGFPRGQYF. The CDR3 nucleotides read TGTGCTAGTGGTTTCCCGCGGGGGCAGTATTTT.

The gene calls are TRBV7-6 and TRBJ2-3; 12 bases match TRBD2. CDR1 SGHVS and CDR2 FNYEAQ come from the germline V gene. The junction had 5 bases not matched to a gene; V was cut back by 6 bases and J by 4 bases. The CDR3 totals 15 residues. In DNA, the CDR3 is TGTGCCAGCAGGTCCGGGACTAGCGGGCCAGATACGCAGTATTTT. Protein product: CASRSGTSGPDTQYF.

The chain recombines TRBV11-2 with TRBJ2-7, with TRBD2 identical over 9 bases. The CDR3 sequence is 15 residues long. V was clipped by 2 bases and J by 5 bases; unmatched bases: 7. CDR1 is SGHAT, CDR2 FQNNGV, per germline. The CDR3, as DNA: TGTGCCAGCAGCTTATATGCGGGAGGGCACCACGAGCAGTACTTC. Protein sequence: CASSLYAGGHHEQYF.

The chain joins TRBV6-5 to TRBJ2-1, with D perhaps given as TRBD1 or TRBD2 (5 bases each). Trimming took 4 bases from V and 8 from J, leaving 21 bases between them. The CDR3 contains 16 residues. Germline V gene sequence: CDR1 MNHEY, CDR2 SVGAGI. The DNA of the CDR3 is TGTGCCAGCAGTTCCACGCCGTGGGGGTCCTGGGATGAGCAGTTCTTC. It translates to CASSSTPWGSWDEQFF.